This TCR beta chain is drawn from a study of cytomegalovirus exposure and HLA in healthy donors. This CDR3 has 14 residues. From germline, CDR1 is SGHRS and CDR2 YFSETQ. PCR primers comprised 60 Vbeta and 13 Jbeta primers. Using immunoSEQ multiplex PCR, the repertoire was profiled, and TCRdb retains in-frame clones only, with some absent. The sample holds 200,000 or so clones, around 75% seen once. Specimen: PBMCs. This chain uses TRBV5-1 with TRBJ2-5; D gene ambiguous. The DNA end is a closer match to TRBJ2-7, so the J assignment may be wrong. The sequence was collected from a middle-aged man in good health and CMV-seropositive. As DNA, the CDR3 is TGCGCCAGCAGCTTGGAGTCTGCATCCTACGAGCAGTACTTC. This encodes CASSLESASYEQYF.